The table lists the clone carrying this TCR beta chain with a count of one. Antigen specificity is unknown. The record originates from a study of OX40 agonist ivuxolimab in advanced cancers. Turning to the study itself: Enrollees could have had prior anti-PD-1, anti-PD-L1 or anti-CTLA-4 therapy, which more than 30% had received.

V was trimmed by 8 bases and J by 8 bases, leaving 12 bases between them. The germline V gene encodes CDR1 SNHLY and CDR2 FYNNEI. The CDR3 spans 11 residues. Study findings and constraints: Doses of 0.1 to 3.0 mg/kg were accompanied by clonal expansion of CD4+ and CD8+ blood T cells by week 6. Average numbers of expanded clones were greater in CD8+ T cells than in CD4+.

Measured with immunoSEQ multiplex PCR; TCRdb has only the in-frame clones, and not every one. The table has around 100,000 clones, roughly 93% seen once. V usage is TRBV2 and J usage is TRBJ1-1, with D possibly matching TRBD1 (6 bases). The clonotype comes from an adult with an advanced solid tumor such as melanoma, head and neck, liver or kidney cancer. This material consisted of CD4+ or CD8+ T cells sorted from blood, taken in a trial of the OX40 agonist ivuxolimab. The CDR3 DNA is TGTGCCAGCTACAGGGAGTGGGAAGCTTTCTTT. Translation: CASYREWEAFF.